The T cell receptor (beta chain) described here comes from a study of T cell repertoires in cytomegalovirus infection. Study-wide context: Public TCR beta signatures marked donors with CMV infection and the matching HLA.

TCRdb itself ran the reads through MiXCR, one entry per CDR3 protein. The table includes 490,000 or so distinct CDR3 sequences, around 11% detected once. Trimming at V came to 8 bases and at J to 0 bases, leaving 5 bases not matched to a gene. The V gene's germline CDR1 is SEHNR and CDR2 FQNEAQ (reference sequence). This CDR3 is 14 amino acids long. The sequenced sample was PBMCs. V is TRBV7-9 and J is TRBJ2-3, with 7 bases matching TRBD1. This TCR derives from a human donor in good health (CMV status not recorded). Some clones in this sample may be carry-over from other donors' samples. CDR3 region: CASQSTGSTDTQYF. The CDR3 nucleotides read TGTGCCAGCCAATCGACAGGGAGCACAGATACGCAGTATTTT.